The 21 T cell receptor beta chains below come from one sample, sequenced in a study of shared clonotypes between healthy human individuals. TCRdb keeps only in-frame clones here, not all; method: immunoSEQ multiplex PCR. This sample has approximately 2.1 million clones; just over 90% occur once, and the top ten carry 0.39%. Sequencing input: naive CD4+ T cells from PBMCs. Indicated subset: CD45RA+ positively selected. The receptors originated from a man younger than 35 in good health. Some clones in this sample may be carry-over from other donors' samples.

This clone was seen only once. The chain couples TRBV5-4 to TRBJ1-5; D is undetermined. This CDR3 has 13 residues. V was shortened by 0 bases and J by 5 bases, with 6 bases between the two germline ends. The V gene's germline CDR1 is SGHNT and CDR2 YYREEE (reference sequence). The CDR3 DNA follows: TGTGCCAGCAGCTTGGACAAAGATCAGCCCCAGCATTTT. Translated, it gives CASSLDKDQPQHF.

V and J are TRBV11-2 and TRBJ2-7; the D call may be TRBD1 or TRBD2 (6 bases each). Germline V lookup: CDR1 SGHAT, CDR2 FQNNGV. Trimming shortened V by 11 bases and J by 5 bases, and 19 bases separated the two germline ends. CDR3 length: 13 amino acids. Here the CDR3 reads CAGGGNSTHEQYF. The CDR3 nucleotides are TGTGCCGGAGGGGGGAACAGTACCCACGAGCAGTACTTC.

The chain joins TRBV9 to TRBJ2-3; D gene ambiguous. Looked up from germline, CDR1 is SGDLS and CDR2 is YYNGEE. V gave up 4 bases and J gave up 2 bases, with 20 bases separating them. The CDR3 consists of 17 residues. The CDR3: CASSPRFKDGYTDTQYF. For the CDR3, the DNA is TGTGCCAGCAGCCCCCGATTCAAGGACGGGTACACAGATACGCAGTATTTT.

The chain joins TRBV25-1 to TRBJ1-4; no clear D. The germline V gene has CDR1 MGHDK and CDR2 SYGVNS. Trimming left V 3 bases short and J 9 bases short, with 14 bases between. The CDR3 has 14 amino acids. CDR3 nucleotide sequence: TGTGCCAGCAGTGAGCCCGGGAACCCCAAAAAACTGTTTTTT. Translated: CASSEPGNPKKLFF.

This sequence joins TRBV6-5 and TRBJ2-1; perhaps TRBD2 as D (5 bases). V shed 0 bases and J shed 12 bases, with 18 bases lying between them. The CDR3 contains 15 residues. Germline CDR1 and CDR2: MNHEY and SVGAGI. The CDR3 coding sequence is TGTGCCAGCAGTTACTCGGGAGCGATGAACACGGGGCAGTTCTTC. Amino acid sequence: CASSYSGAMNTGQFF.

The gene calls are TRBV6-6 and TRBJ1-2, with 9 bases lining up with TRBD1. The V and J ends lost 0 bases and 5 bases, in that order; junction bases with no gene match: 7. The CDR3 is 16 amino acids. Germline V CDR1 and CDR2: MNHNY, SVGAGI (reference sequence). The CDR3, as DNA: TGTGCCAGCAGTTACTCGATGGGGGACAGGGTTTATGGCTACACCTTC. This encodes CASSYSMGDRVYGYTF.

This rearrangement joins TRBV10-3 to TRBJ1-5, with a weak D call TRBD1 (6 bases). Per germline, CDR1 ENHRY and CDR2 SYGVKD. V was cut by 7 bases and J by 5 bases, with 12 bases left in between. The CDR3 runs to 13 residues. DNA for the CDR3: TGTGCCATCAAGGGGGAAGGTGATCAGCCCCAGCATTTT. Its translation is CAIKGEGDQPQHF.

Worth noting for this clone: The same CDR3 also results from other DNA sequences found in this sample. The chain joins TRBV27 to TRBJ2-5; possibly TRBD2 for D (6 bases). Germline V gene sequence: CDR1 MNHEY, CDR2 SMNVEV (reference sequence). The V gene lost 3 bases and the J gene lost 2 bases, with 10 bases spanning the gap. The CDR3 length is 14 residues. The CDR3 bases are TGTGCCAGCAGTTTTGGGGGGAGGCAAGAGACCCAGTACTTC. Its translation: CASSFGGRQETQYF.

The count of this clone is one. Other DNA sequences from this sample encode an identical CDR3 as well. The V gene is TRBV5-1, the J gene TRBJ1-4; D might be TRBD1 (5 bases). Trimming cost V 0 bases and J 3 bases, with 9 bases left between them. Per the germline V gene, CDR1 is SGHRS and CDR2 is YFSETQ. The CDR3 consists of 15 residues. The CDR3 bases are TGCGCCAGCAGCTTGGCCGGGACGGCTAATGAAAAACTGTTTTTT. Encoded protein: CASSLAGTANEKLFF.

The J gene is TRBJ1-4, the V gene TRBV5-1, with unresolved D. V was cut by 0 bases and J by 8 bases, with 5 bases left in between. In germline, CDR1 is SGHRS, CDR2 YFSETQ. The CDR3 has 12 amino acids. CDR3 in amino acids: CASSLDTEKLFF. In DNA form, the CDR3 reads TGCGCCAGCAGCTTGGATACGGAAAAACTGTTTTTT. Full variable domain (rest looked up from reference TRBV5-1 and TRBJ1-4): KAGVTQTPRYLIKTRGQQVTLSCSPISGHRSVSWYQQTPGQGLQFLFEYFSETQRNKGNFPGRFSGRQFSNSRSEMNVSTLELGDSALYLCASSLDTEKLFFGSGTQLSVL.

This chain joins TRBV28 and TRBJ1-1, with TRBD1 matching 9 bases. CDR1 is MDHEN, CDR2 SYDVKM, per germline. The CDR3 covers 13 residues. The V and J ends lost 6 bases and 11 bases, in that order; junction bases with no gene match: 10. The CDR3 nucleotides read TGTGCCAGCAGACTCGGACAGGGGAGTCGCGCTTTCTTT. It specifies CASRLGQGSRAFF.

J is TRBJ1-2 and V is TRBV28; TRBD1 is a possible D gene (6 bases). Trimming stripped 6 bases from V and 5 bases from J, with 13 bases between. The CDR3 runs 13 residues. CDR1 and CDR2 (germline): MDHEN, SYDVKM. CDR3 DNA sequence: TGTGCCAGCAGACCAAGCACAGGGTATGGCTACACCTTC. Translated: CASRPSTGYGYTF.

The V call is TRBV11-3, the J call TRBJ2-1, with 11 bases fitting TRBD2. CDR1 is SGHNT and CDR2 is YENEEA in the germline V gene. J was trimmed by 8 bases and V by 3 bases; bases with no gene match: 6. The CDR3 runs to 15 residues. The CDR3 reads CASSFGLAGGDEQFF. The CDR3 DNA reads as TGTGCCAGCAGCTTCGGGCTAGCGGGAGGAGATGAGCAGTTCTTC.

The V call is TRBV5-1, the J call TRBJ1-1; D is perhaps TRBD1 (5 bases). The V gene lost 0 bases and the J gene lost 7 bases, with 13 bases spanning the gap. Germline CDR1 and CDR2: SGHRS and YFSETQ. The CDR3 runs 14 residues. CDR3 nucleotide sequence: TGCGCCAGCAGCTTGGGGGGTGACAGCCTTGAAGCTTTCTTT. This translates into CASSLGGDSLEAFF.

CDR3 sequence: CASSPGLAGVNEQFF. CDR3 DNA: TGTGCCAGCAGCCCAGGACTAGCGGGAGTCAATGAGCAGTTCTTC. The chain links TRBV7-2 to TRBJ2-1; TRBD2 aligns across 13 bases. J was trimmed by 6 bases and V by 5 bases; bases with no gene match: 4. This CDR3 has 15 residues. Germline V gives CDR1 SGHTA, CDR2 FQGNSA. Full variable domain (rest looked up from reference TRBV7-2 and TRBJ2-1): GAGVSQSPSNKVTEKGKDVELRCDPISGHTALYWYRQSLGQGLEFLIYFQGNSAPDKSGLPSDRFSAERTGGSVSTLTIQRTQQEDSAVYLCASSPGLAGVNEQFFGPGTRLTVL.

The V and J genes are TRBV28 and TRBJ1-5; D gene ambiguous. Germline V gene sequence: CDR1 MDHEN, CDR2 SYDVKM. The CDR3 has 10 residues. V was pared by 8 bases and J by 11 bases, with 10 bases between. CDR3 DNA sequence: TGTGCCAGCGAGGATGAGGCCCAGCATTTT. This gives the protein CASEDEAQHF.

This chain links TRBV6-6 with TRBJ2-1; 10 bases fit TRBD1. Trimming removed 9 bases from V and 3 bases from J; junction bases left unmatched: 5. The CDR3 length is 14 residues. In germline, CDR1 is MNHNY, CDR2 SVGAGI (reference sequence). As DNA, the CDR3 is TGTGCCAGTACCGGGACAGGGGACTACAATGAGCAGTTCTTC. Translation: CASTGTGDYNEQFF.

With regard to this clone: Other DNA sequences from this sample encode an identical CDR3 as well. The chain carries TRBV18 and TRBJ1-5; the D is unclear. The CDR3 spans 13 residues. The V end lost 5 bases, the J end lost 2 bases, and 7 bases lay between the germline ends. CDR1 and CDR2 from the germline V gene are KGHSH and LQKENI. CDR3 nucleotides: TGTGCCAGCTCATCGGGAGGCAATCAGCCCCAGCATTTT. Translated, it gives CASSSGGNQPQHF.

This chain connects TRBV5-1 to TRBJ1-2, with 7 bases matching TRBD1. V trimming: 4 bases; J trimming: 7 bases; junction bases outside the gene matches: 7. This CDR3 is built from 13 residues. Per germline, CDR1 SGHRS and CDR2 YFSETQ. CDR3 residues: CASSTPGGGGYTF. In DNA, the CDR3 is TGCGCCAGCAGCACCCCAGGGGGAGGTGGCTACACCTTC.

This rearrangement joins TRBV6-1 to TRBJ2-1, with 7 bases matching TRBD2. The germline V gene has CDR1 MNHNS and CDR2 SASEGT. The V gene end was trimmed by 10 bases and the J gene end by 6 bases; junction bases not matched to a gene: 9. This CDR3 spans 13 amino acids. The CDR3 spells CATGKPGGNEQFF. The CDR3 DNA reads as TGTGCCACAGGTAAACCGGGAGGCAATGAGCAGTTCTTC.

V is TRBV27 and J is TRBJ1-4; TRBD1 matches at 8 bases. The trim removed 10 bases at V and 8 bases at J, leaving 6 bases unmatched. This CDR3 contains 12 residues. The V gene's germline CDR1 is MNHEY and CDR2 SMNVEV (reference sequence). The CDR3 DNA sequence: TGTGCCACCCGACAGGGGAACGAAAAACTGTTTTTT. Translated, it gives CATRQGNEKLFF.